This T cell receptor beta chain was documented in a study of shared clonotypes between healthy human individuals. Study details: CD4 naive and CD4 memory each took three plates per donor, while CD8 naive took two and CD8 memory one.

Method: immunoSEQ multiplex PCR; TCRdb's copy keeps in-frame clones and lacks some. Seen here are about 320,000 clones, around 87% observed once, and the top ten hold 15% to 20%. The sequencing input was memory CD8+ T cells sorted from blood. As to subset: CD45RO+ cells pooled with CCR7-negative TemRA cells. The source is a man between 18 and 29 years old in good health.

CDR3 bases: TGTGCCAGCAGCTGGGGACGGGTCCTAGAGCAGTACTTC. Its protein product is CASSWGRVLEQYF. The rearrangement links TRBV11-2 to TRBJ2-7; tentatively, D is TRBD1 or TRBD2 (5 bases each). Trimming took off 4 bases at V and 7 bases at J, with 14 bases between the two ends. The CDR3 has 13 amino acids. Per germline, CDR1 SGHAT and CDR2 FQNNGV.